The 26 T cell receptor beta chains presented below share a single source sample, sequenced in a study of T cells in Graves' hyperthyroidism and ophthalmopathy. Amplification yielded TCR beta CDR3 regions, with RNA transcripts as the source. Using the HTBI primer set, a first-round RT-PCR was run on the TCR CDR3. TCRdb called the multiplex PCR reads again in MiXCR, with one record for every CDR3 protein. The sample has around 700,000 distinct CDR3 sequences, 30% to 40% seen once. Sequences were obtained from blood. All receptors come from a middle-aged woman with Graves' hyperthyroidism.

The V gene is TRBV7-2, the J gene TRBJ2-1; 8 bases map to TRBD2. The CDR3 extends over 16 amino acids. CDR1 is SGHTA, CDR2 FQGNSA, per germline. The junction had 12 bases not matched to a gene; V was cut back by 5 bases and J by 6 bases. The CDR3 DNA sequence: TGTGCCAGCAGCCTCCCGGGACTAGGGCTTGTCAATGAGCAGTTCTTC. This codes for CASSLPGLGLVNEQFF. The full variable domain, completed using reference TRBV7-2 and TRBJ2-1, is GAGVSQSPSNKVTEKGKDVELRCDPISGHTALYWYRQSLGQGLEFLIYFQGNSAPDKSGLPSDRFSAERTGGSVSTLTIQRTQQEDSAVYLCASSLPGLGLVNEQFFGPGTRLTVL.

The chain carries TRBV10-3 and TRBJ2-7; tentatively, D is TRBD1 (5 bases). The CDR3 length is 13 residues. CDR1 ENHRY and CDR2 SYGVKD come from the germline V gene. The ends were cut back, 4 bases at V and 4 bases at J, with 11 bases in the middle. The DNA for the CDR3 is TGTGCCATCAGTGGTGCCCAGGGTTACGAGCAGTACTTC. This codes for CAISGAQGYEQYF.

The chain employs TRBV14 and TRBJ2-2; tentative D call: TRBD1 (5 bases). V dropped 1 base and J dropped 3 bases, with 9 bases sitting between them. Germline V lookup: CDR1 SGHDN, CDR2 FVKESK. The CDR3 has 15 amino acids. CDR3 sequence reads: CASSQVQGHTGELFF. The CDR3 coding sequence is TGTGCCAGCAGCCAAGTTCAGGGTCACACCGGGGAGCTGTTTTTT.

CDR3 coding DNA: TGTGCCAGCAGTGGGGGACAGGGGAGCGATGAGCAGTTCTTC. As protein: CASSGGQGSDEQFF. This sequence joins TRBV2 and TRBJ2-7; 10 nucleotides match TRBD1. TRBJ2-1 explains the end of the DNA better; the J call may be wrong. The CDR3 has 14 amino acids. Germline V gene data show CDR1 as SNHLY and CDR2 as FYNNEI.

This clonotype was detected many times. The chain joins TRBV10-3 to TRBJ1-1; D is perhaps TRBD1 (6 bases). CDR3 length: 15 amino acids. Trimming left V 0 bases short and J 4 bases short, with 12 bases between. Per germline, CDR1 ENHRY and CDR2 SYGVKD. This CDR3 reads CAISESGGQVTEAFF. CDR3 DNA sequence: TGTGCCATCAGTGAGTCGGGGGGGCAAGTCACTGAAGCTTTCTTT.

The V call is TRBV6-5, the J call TRBJ2-7; the D gene is possibly TRBD1 (6 bases). The CDR3 is 15 residues long. In germline, CDR1 is MNHEY, CDR2 SVGAGI. Deletions cut 5 bases from V and 2 bases from J, with 16 bases between. The CDR3 reads CASSHDRFSPYEQYF. CDR3 coding DNA: TGTGCCAGCAGTCACGACAGGTTCAGCCCCTACGAGCAGTACTTC.

This clonotype was seen at least ten times. The V call is TRBV10-3, the J call TRBJ1-1, with 9 bases identical to TRBD1. V gave up 10 bases and J gave up 1 base; unmatched junction bases: 7. The CDR3 extends over 14 amino acids. Looked up from germline, CDR1 is ENHRY and CDR2 is SYGVKD. CDR3 bases: TGTGCCAGCGAACAGGGGGCCGGGAACACTGAAGCTTTCTTT. As protein: CASEQGAGNTEAFF.

A remark on this clonotype: The conserved phenylalanine or tryptophan is not found at the CDR3 terminus, so this likely reflects a read error. The genes are TRBV11-2 and TRBJ1-5, with a tentative D call TRBD1 (5 bases). This CDR3 is 15 amino acids long. Trimming removed 4 bases from V and 5 bases from J, with 15 bases in between. CDR1 is SGHAT and CDR2 is FQNNGV in the germline V gene. The CDR3 DNA reads TGTGCCAGCAGCTCCTCGGGACTCGGGTATCAGCCCCAGCATTCT. It is translated as CASSSSGLGYQPQHS.

The chain combines TRBV6-5 with TRBJ1-1, with a tentative D call TRBD1 (5 bases). Germline V gene lookup returns CDR1 MNHEY and CDR2 SVGAGI. The V gene lost 0 bases and the J gene lost 10 bases, with 18 bases spanning the gap. This CDR3 contains 15 residues. Here the CDR3 reads CASSYSTGGLGVAFF. CDR3 bases: TGTGCCAGCAGTTACTCGACGGGGGGATTAGGGGTAGCTTTCTTT.

This clonotype was recorded at least ten times. The chain has TRBV20-1 and TRBJ1-5, with TRBD1 as a possible D gene (5 bases). The germline gives CDR1 DFQATT, CDR2 SNEGSKA (reference sequence). The V gene lost 0 bases and the J gene lost 6 bases, with 12 bases spanning the gap. The CDR3 consists of 14 residues. CDR3 DNA: TGCAGTGCTAGAGATACCCAGGGCGGTCAGCCCCAGCATTTT. It encodes CSARDTQGGQPQHF.

The V call is TRBV7-6, the J call TRBJ2-2, with a possible D match to TRBD1 (5 bases). In germline, CDR1 is SGHVS, CDR2 FNYEAQ. V dropped 5 bases and J dropped 4 bases, with 11 bases sitting between them. The length of the CDR3 is 14 residues. The CDR3 nucleotides read TGTGCCAGCAGCCCCCAGGGAATCACCGGGGAGCTGTTTTTT. Translation: CASSPQGITGELFF.

This clonotype was recorded only once. A clone one base away is much larger, so this may be a read error. This sequence joins TRBV12-3 or TRBV12-4 and TRBJ1-5, with D tentatively TRBD1 (6 bases). CDR3 length equals 16 residues. Trimming pared 6 bases from V and 1 base from J, leaving 16 bases between. In DNA form, the CDR3 reads TGTGCCAGCAGCAAACCGGGACATCTCAGCAATCAGCCCCAGCATTTT. It encodes CASSKPGHLSNQPQHF.

This clonotype occurred many times. This rearrangement joins TRBV2 to TRBJ1-5; weak D call: TRBD1 (6 bases). CDR3 size: 14 residues. Trimming took off 6 bases at V and 3 bases at J, with 12 bases between the two ends. Germline V gene lookup returns CDR1 SNHLY and CDR2 FYNNEI. CDR3 in amino acids: CASREDSNNQPQHF. DNA of the CDR3: TGTGCCAGCAGGGAGGACAGTAACAATCAGCCCCAGCATTTT.

A few counts support this clonotype. The V gene is TRBV5-1, the J gene TRBJ1-4, with TRBD1 matching 7 bases. The CDR3 is made up of 15 amino acids. The germline V gene has CDR1 SGHRS and CDR2 YFSETQ. J lost 4 bases, V lost 0 bases, and 3 bases had no gene match. The CDR3 here is CASSLAGTVNEKLFF. For the CDR3, the DNA is TGCGCCAGCAGCTTGGCCGGGACAGTTAATGAAAAACTGTTTTTT.

CDR3 DNA: TGTGCCAGCAGCTCGAACCCCTACGAGCAGTACTTC. It specifies CASSSNPYEQYF. V and J are TRBV7-9 and TRBJ2-7; D uncertain. The CDR3 totals 12 residues. V was clipped by 4 bases and J by 2 bases, with 6 bases between them. Per the germline V gene, CDR1 is SEHNR and CDR2 is FQNEAQ (reference sequence). The entire variable domain, with the rest obtained from reference TRBV7-9 and TRBJ2-7, is as follows: DTGVSQNPRHKITKRGQNVTFRCDPISEHNRLYWYRQTLGQGPEFLTYFQNEAQLEKSRLLSDRFSAERPKGSFSTLEIQRTEQGDSAMYLCASSSNPYEQYFGPGTRLTVT.

The chain employs TRBV6-6 and TRBJ2-7; 9 bases align to TRBD1. Germline V gene data show CDR1 as MNHNY and CDR2 as SVGAGI (reference sequence). The V gene end was trimmed by 7 bases and the J gene end by 5 bases; junction bases not matched to a gene: 6. There are 13 residues in the CDR3. CDR3 in DNA: TGTGCCAGCACCGGGACAGGGTACAACGAGCAGTACTTC. Its translation is CASTGTGYNEQYF.

V is TRBV2 and J is TRBJ2-3; 7 nucleotides line up with TRBD2. CDR3 length equals 15 residues. Germline V lookup: CDR1 SNHLY, CDR2 FYNNEI. V gave up 6 bases and J gave up 4 bases; unmatched junction bases: 10. CDR3 nucleotides: TGTGCCAGCAGCAGGGCGGGAGACCTCCCAGATACGCAGTATTTT. Translated, it gives CASSRAGDLPDTQYF.

This clonotype turned up a few times. This sequence joins TRBV7-2 and TRBJ2-5; 10 bases fit TRBD1. The CDR3 spans 15 residues. The V gene end was trimmed by 5 bases and the J gene end by 5 bases; junction bases not matched to a gene: 8. Germline V gene lookup returns CDR1 SGHTA and CDR2 FQGNSA. The CDR3 here is CASSEGQGRIETQYF. The CDR3 DNA reads as TGTGCCAGCAGCGAGGGACAGGGGAGGATTGAGACCCAGTACTTC.

The V and J genes are TRBV20-1 and TRBJ2-7; 8 nucleotides agree with TRBD2. The V gene end was trimmed by 5 bases and the J gene end by 2 bases; junction bases not matched to a gene: 14. CDR3 size: 16 residues. The germline gives CDR1 DFQATT, CDR2 SNEGSKA (reference sequence). The CDR3 DNA is TGCAGTGCTGGAGGTGACGGGAGGGCCGGGACCTACGAGCAGTACTTC. This translates into CSAGGDGRAGTYEQYF.

Points on this clonotype: Possible read error: a much larger clone is one base away. This rearrangement joins TRBV10-2 to TRBJ2-7; possibly TRBD1 for D (5 bases). Germline V gene data show CDR1 as WSHSY and CDR2 as SAAADI. Trimming cost V 0 bases and J 0 bases, with 9 bases left between them. There are 15 residues in the CDR3. The CDR3 nucleotides are TGCGCCAGCAGTGAGTCAGGGGCCCTCTCCTACGAGCAGTACTTC. Translation: CASSESGALSYEQYF.

This clonotype has more than one count but fewer than ten. The rearrangement uses TRBV7-2 and TRBJ1-2; no clear D gene. Germline V gene data show CDR1 as SGHTA and CDR2 as FQGNSA. The V end was cut by 5 bases, the J end by 2 bases, with 15 bases between. The CDR3 spans 15 residues. The CDR3 protein is CASSIPKGDNYGYTF. The CDR3 coding sequence is TGTGCCAGCAGCATACCAAAGGGAGACAACTATGGCTACACCTTC.

V and J are TRBV7-9 and TRBJ2-7, with 10 nucleotides matching TRBD1. After removal of 3 bases from V and 12 bases from J, the junction contained 5 bases not matched to a gene. The CDR3 has 12 residues. Germline loops: CDR1 SEHNR, CDR2 FQNEAQ (reference sequence). CDR3 nucleotides: TGTGCCAGCAGCTTGGGACAGGGGAAGTTGTACTTC. Encoded protein: CASSLGQGKLYF.

The sample holds many counts of this clonotype. The rearrangement joins TRBV2 to TRBJ1-1; D is ambiguous. The CDR3 is 13 residues long. V gave up 6 bases and J gave up 2 bases, with 10 bases separating them. Germline V lookup: CDR1 SNHLY, CDR2 FYNNEI. The CDR3 bases are TGTGCCAGCAGCAGAACCATTAACACTGAAGCTTTCTTT. Its protein is CASSRTINTEAFF.

The rearrangement links TRBV18 to TRBJ2-5; D is perhaps TRBD2 (5 bases). V was shortened by 2 bases and J by 9 bases, with 10 bases between the two germline ends. The germline CDR1 and CDR2 sequences are KGHSH and LQKENI. This CDR3 is built from 12 residues. The CDR3: CASSPSLEAQYF. In DNA, the CDR3 is TGTGCCAGCTCACCAAGCCTGGAGGCCCAGTACTTC.

V usage is TRBV6-5 and J usage is TRBJ1-2, with 10 nucleotides matching TRBD1. CDR3 size: 14 residues. CDR1 is MNHEY, CDR2 SVGAGI, per germline. Losses at the gene ends were 6 bases for V and 8 bases for J; bases not matched to a gene: 9. The CDR3 DNA sequence: TGTGCCAGCAGCCGACAGGGGGCAGGGGAGGGCTACACCTTC. It encodes CASSRQGAGEGYTF.

This clonotype appeared many times. The chain recombines TRBV11-3 with TRBJ2-6; TRBD2 aligns across 7 bases. CDR3 length: 16 amino acids. J was trimmed by 2 bases and V by 5 bases; bases with no gene match: 6. Germline CDR1 and CDR2: SGHNT and YENEEA. DNA of the CDR3: TGTGCCAGCAGCCAGAGACTAGCTCCTGGGGCCAACGTCCTGACTTTC. Translating gives CASSQRLAPGANVLTF.